A selection of T cell receptor beta chains follows, all from one sample in a study of naive and memory T cell subsets. A single record per CDR3 protein comes from TCRdb applying MiXCR to the UMI-ligation and nested PCR reads. This sample has about 90,000 distinct CDR3 sequences, with about 7% found just once. The sequencing sample was made of central memory CD4+ T cells from blood. The receptors originated from a human donor in good health. Both conserved end residues are part of each CDR3. The D gene is left open where the match is weak. Size values are once, few and many counts, or a class for expanded clones, and some rows have none.

DNA	CDR3	V	size	D	J
TGTGCCAGCTCACGGGGGGGGACCACTGAAGCTTTCTTT	CASSRGGTTEAFF	TRBV18	many	NA	TRBJ1-1
TGCGCCAGCAGCTCCGGACTCAACACCGGGGAGCTGTTTTTT	CASSSGLNTGELFF	TRBV5-1	many	NA	TRBJ2-2
TGTGCCAGCAGGAGACTAGCGGGAGGGTACGAGCAGTACTTC	CASRRLAGGYEQYF	TRBV6-5	many	TRBD2	TRBJ2-7
TGTGCCAGCAGTGCCTCCGGGACAGGGAAATCGCCCCTCCACTTT	CASSASGTGKSPLHF	TRBV6-1	few	TRBD1	TRBJ1-6
TGTGCCATCAGTGAACCGCAGGGCACTGAAGCTTTCTTT	CAISEPQGTEAFF	TRBV10-3	few	NA	TRBJ1-1
TGTGCCAGCAAGTTGTTAAACCCTAACTATGGCTACACCTTC	CASKLLNPNYGYTF	TRBV28	many	NA	TRBJ1-2
TGTGCCAGCAGAAGGACAGGCTTGGGGGATACGCAGTATTTT	CASRRTGLGDTQYF	TRBV12-3/TRBV12-4	NA	TRBD1	TRBJ2-3
TGTGCCAGCAGTTACACGCCGGGACAAGACCTTAATTCACCCCTCCACTTT	CASSYTPGQDLNSPLHF	TRBV6-2/TRBV6-3	few	NA	TRBJ1-6
TGTGCCAGCGGCCAACTAGCGGGAGGGCGTGGTGAGCAGTTCTTC	CASGQLAGGRGEQFF	TRBV7-2	few	TRBD2	TRBJ2-1
TGTGCCAGCAGTTCCCCAGGGGCTTACTCTGGAAACACCATATATTTT	CASSSPGAYSGNTIYF	TRBV7-9	few	NA	TRBJ1-3
TGTGCCACCAGTGAGGGGTTTGGCTACACCTTC	CATSEGFGYTF	TRBV24-1	many	NA	TRBJ1-2
TGTGCCAGCAGTTATTTAGGACAGGGGGCACTCTACAATGAGCAGTTCTTC	CASSYLGQGALYNEQFF	TRBV6-2/TRBV6-3	NA	TRBD1	TRBJ2-1
TGCAGCGTTGAAGGGACAGGGGGCGTAAGGTATGGCTACACCTTC	CSVEGTGGVRYGYTF	TRBV29-1	many	TRBD1	TRBJ1-2
TGTGCCAGCAGTTACTGGGGAGAGGGGCTGACAGGGGGTAAGAATGAGCAGTTCTTC	CASSYWGEGLTGGKNEQFF	TRBV6-2/TRBV6-3	few	TRBD1	TRBJ2-1
TGTGCCACCAGCACCCGGACAGGCGGTAATTCACCCCTCCACTTT	CATSTRTGGNSPLHF	TRBV15	many	TRBD1	TRBJ1-6
TGTGCCAGCAGCGTAGAGGGACAGGCTACCGGGAAGCTGTTTTTT	CASSVEGQATGKLFF	TRBV9	NA	TRBD1	TRBJ2-2